Listed below are T cell receptor beta chains from one sample, sequenced in a study of identifying expanded T cells in peripheral blood. Here immunoSEQ multiplex PCR was the method, and the copy in TCRdb shows in-frame clones only, minus some. The repertoire holds 120,000 or so clones, with more than 80% as singletons. Specimen: blood. These receptors were obtained from a person aged 18 to 70 in good health. CDR3s include the opening cysteine and the closing phenylalanine or tryptophan. The D gene is left open where the match is weak. A row's size may be missing; if present it is once, few, many or a size class.

TRBJ1-2 - TRBV29-1 - TGCAGCATCGGACCCGCCTATGGCTACACCTTC CSIGPAYGYTF
TRBJ2-1 - TRBV2 - TGTGCCAGCACACTGAGTCCAGGGGACAATGAGCAGTTCTTC CASTLSPGDNEQFF
TRBJ1-1 - TRBV6-5 - TGTGCCAGTACCTGGGGGACTGAAGCTTTCTTT CASTWGTEAFF
TRBJ2-3 TRBD2 TRBV7-8 - TGTGCCAGCAGCTTAGGAGTCCCCGTGACTAGCCGTAGCGCAGATACGCAGTATTTT CASSLGVPVTSRSADTQYF
TRBJ1-2 - TRBV4-3 - TGCGCCAGCAGCCAAGATTTTGAGGTGCTGAACTATGGCTACACCTTC CASSQDFEVLNYGYTF
TRBJ1-5 - TRBV10-3 few TGTGCCATCTCCGGGGGACCCAATCAGCCCCAGCATTTT CAISGGPNQPQHF
TRBJ1-4 - TRBV10-2 few TGCGCCAGCATGTCAGGGGTAACTAATGAAAAACTGTTTTTT CASMSGVTNEKLFF
TRBJ2-7 - TRBV11-2 - TGTGCCAGCAGCTTACACGGTTACGAGCAGTACTTC CASSLHGYEQYF
TRBJ1-1 - TRBV11-3 - TGTGCCAGCAGCTTAGCAAACATTGAAGCTTTCTTT CASSLANIEAFF
TRBJ1-6 - TRBV7-3 - TGTGCCAGCAGCTTAACGGGGGTTAGCTCCTATAATTCACCCCTCCACTTT CASSLTGVSSYNSPLHF
TRBJ2-3 - TRBV4-1 - TGCGCCAGCCGCCCCCTCGCTGGTTTGAATACGCAGTATTTT CASRPLAGLNTQYF
TRBJ2-7 - TRBV7-2 - TGTGCCAGCAGCTACGGGGTAAGCCGGTACGCCTACGAGCAGTACTTC CASSYGVSRYAYEQYF
TRBJ1-3 TRBD1 TRBV2 - TGTGCCAGCAGGGGACAGAACTCTGGAAACACCATATATTTT CASRGQNSGNTIYF
TRBJ2-7 TRBD2 TRBV11-3 - TGTGCCAGCAGCGAGCGGGGCGCCTACGAGCAGTACTTC CASSERGAYEQYF
TRBJ1-1 - TRBV15 - TGTGCCACCAGCAGAGATCAGGGGCTGACTGAAGCTTTCTTT CATSRDQGLTEAFF
TRBJ1-5 TRBD1 TRBV6-1 - TGTGCCAGCAGTTCGGGGGACAGGGCCTACCAGCCCCAGCATTTT CASSSGDRAYQPQHF
TRBJ1-4 - TRBV29-1 - TGCAGCGTTGTGGATCGAGCCAACGGGCTGTTTTTT CSVVDRANGLFF
TRBJ1-1 - TRBV9 - TGTGCCAGCAGCGTAGGTGGGGGCGCGAACACTGAAGCTTTCTTT CASSVGGGANTEAFF
TRBJ1-1 - TRBV7-8 - TGTGCCAGCAGCCCGAGAGAAAGTTTACGTGGATGGAACACTGAAGCTTTCTTT CASSPRESLRGWNTEAFF
TRBJ1-1 - TRBV30 - TGTGCCTGGAGGGAGGGGCGGGATGAAGCTTTCTTT CAWREGRDEAFF
TRBJ2-5 TRBD2 TRBV7-2 - TGTGCCAGCAGCTTGAGCCTAGCGGGGTGGGAGACCCAGTACTTC CASSLSLAGWETQYF
TRBJ1-4 - TRBV4-3 - TGCGCCAGCAGCCAACATACAGGAACTAATGAAAAACTGTTTTTT CASSQHTGTNEKLFF
TRBJ1-2 - TRBV6-6 - TGTGCCAGCAGTTTAGAGGGGATTAACTATGGCTACACCTTC CASSLEGINYGYTF
TRBJ1-1 - TRBV27 once TGTGCCAGCAGTTTATATTTGATCCCCGGCTATCGGGACACCCCGGCTGAAGCTTTCTTT CASSLYLIPGYRDTPAEAFF
TRBJ2-5 TRBD1 TRBV7-9 - TGTGCCAGCAGCTCCGGGACAGGGCCGAACCAAGAGACCCAGTACTTC CASSSGTGPNQETQYF
TRBJ1-2 TRBD1 TRBV14 - TGTGCCAGCAGCCGTCGGACAGGGTATGATGGCTACACCTTC CASSRRTGYDGYTF
TRBJ1-2 - TRBV6-6 - TGTGCCAGCAGTTACGACGGGGGAGCCCTTAACTATGGCTACACCTTC CASSYDGGALNYGYTF
TRBJ1-1 - TRBV9 - TGTGCCAGCACCCCCGGGACGGTGAACACTGAAGCTTTCTTT CASTPGTVNTEAFF
TRBJ1-6 - TRBV25-1 - TGTGCCAGCAGTGTCGACATCTCGAATTCACCCCTCCACTTT CASSVDISNSPLHF
TRBJ2-7 - TRBV7-2 - TGTGCCAGCAGCTTTAGGGGGTCCACCTACGAGCAGTACTTC CASSFRGSTYEQYF
TRBJ1-1 - TRBV4-3 - TGCGCCAGCAGCCAGGGGCGGTGGGGCACTGAAGCTTTCTTT CASSQGRWGTEAFF